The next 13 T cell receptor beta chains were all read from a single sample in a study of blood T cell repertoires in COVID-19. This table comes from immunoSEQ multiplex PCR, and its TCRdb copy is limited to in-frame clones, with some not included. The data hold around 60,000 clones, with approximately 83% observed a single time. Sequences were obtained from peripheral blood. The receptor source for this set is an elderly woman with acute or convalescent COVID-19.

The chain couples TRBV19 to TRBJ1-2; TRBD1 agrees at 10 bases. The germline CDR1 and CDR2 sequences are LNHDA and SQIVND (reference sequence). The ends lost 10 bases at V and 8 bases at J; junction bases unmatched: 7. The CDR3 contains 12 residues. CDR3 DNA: TGTGCCACCACGGACAGGGGGGAAGGCTACACCTTC. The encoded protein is CATTDRGEGYTF.

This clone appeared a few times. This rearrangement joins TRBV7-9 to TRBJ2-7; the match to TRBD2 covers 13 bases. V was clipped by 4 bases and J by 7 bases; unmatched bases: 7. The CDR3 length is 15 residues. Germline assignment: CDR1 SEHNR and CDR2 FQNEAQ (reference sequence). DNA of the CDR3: TGTGCCAGCAGCTATGGACTAGCGGGAGCAAATGAGCAGTACTTC. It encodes CASSYGLAGANEQYF. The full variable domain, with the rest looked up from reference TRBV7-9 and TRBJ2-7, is DTGVSQNPRHKITKRGQNVTFRCDPISEHNRLYWYRQTLGQGPEFLTYFQNEAQLEKSRLLSDRFSAERPKGSFSTLEIQRTEQGDSAMYLCASSYGLAGANEQYFGPGTRLTVT.

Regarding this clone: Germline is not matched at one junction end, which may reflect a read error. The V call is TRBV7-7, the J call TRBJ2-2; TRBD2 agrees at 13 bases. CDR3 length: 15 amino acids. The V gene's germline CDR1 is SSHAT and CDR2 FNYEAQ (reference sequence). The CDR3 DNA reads TGTGCTAGCAGCCAGGGACTAGCGGGGACCGGGGAGCTGTTTTTT. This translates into CASSQGLAGTGELFF. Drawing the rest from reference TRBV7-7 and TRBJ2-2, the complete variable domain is GAGVSQSPRYKVTKRGQDVTLRCDPISSHATLYWYQQALGQGPEFLTYFNYEAQPDKSGLPSDRFSAERPEGSISTLTIQRTEQRDSAMYRCASSQGLAGTGELFFGEGSRLTVL.

The CDR3 loop reads CASSIDPGFYAFF. CDR3 DNA sequence: TGTGCCAGTAGTATAGATCCGGGGTTTTACGCTTTCTTT. The chain joins TRBV19 to TRBJ1-1; D unresolved. V was clipped by 0 bases and J by 11 bases, with 13 bases between them. Germline assignment: CDR1 LNHDA and CDR2 SQIVND (reference sequence). The CDR3 length is 13 residues. The full variable domain, in which reference TRBV19 and TRBJ1-1 provide the parts outside the CDR3, is DGGITQSPKYLFRKEGQNVTLSCEQNLNHDAMYWYRQDPGQGLRLIYYSQIVNDFQKGDIAEGYSVSREKKESFPLTVTSAQKNPTAFYLCASSIDPGFYAFFGQGTRLTVV.

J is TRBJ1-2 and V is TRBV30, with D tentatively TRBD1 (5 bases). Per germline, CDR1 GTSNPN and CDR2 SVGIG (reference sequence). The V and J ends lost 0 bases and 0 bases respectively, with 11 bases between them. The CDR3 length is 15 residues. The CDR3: CAWSVLTVTNYGYTF. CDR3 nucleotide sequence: TGTGCCTGGAGTGTCCTGACAGTCACTAACTATGGCTACACCTTC.

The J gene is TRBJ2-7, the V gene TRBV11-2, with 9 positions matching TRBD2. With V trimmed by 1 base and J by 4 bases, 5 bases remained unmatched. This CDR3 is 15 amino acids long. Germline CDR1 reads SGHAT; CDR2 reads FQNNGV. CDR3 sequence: CASSLVGSGGYEQYF. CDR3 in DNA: TGTGCCAGCAGCTTAGTAGGTAGCGGGGGATACGAGCAGTACTTC.

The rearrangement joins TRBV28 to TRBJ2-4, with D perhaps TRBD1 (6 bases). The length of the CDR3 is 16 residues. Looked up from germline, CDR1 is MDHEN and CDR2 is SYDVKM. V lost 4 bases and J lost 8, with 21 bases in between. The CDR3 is CASSYYRVLQADIQYF. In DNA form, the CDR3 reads TGTGCCAGCAGTTATTACAGGGTCCTCCAAGCAGACATTCAGTACTTC.

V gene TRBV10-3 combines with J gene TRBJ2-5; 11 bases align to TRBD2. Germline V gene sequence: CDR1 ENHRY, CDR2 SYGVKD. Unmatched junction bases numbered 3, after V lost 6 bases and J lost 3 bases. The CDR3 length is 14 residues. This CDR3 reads CAISPTSGEETQYF. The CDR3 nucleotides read TGTGCCATCAGCCCGACTAGCGGGGAAGAGACCCAGTACTTC.

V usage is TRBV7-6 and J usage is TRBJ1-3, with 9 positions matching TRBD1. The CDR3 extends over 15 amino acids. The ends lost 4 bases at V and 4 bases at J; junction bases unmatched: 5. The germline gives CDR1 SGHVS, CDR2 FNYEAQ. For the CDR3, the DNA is TGTGCCAGCAGCTCCGGGACAGGGCGGGGAAACACCATATATTTT. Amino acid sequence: CASSSGTGRGNTIYF. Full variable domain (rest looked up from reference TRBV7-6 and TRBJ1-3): GAGVSQSPRYKVTKRGQDVALRCDPISGHVSLYWYRQALGQGPEFLTYFNYEAQQDKSGLPNDRFSAERPEGSISTLTIQRTEQRDSAMYRCASSSGTGRGNTIYFGEGSWLTVV.

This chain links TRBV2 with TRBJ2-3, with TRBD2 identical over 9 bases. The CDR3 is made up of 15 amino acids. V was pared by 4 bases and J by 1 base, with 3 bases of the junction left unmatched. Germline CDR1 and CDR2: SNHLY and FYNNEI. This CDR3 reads CASSGRTSGTDTQYF. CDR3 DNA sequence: TGTGCCAGCAGTGGTAGGACTAGCGGCACAGATACGCAGTATTTT.

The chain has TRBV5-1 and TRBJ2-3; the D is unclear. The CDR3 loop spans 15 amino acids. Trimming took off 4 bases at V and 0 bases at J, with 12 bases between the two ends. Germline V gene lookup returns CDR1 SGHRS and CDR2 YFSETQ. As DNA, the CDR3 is TGCGCCAGCAGCCCCCAGACAAAAAGCACAGATACGCAGTATTTT. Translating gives CASSPQTKSTDTQYF.

The CDR3 bases are TGTGCCAGCTCACCGACCGACAGGGATCAGCCCCAGCATTTT. As protein: CASSPTDRDQPQHF. The chain uses TRBV18 and TRBJ1-5; 7 nucleotides line up with TRBD1. There are 14 residues in the CDR3. Losses at the gene ends were 3 bases for V and 5 bases for J; bases not matched to a gene: 4. Germline-derived CDR1 and CDR2 are KGHSH and LQKENI.

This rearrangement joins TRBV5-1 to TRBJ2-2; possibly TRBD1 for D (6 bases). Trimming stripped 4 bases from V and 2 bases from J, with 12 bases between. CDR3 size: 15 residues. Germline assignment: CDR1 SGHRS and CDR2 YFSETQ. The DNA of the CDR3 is TGCGCCAGCAGCAGTGGGGGCCTTAACACCGGGGAGCTGTTTTTT. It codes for CASSSGGLNTGELFF.